The 30 T cell receptor beta chains given below trace back to one sample, sequenced in a study of blood T cell repertoires in COVID-19. Generated by immunoSEQ multiplex PCR, the TCRdb table keeps only in-frame clones and is missing some. The profile covers roughly 140,000 clones, with 84% appearing a single time and under 7% taken by the ten largest. The sequencing sample was made of PBMCs or T cells enriched from blood (not recorded which). The receptor set was obtained from a woman in her 50s who had been exposed to COVID-19.

This chain links TRBV29-1 with TRBJ2-2, with D possibly being TRBD1 (6 bases). In germline, CDR1 is SQVTM, CDR2 ANQGSEA. Trimming pared 0 bases from V and 6 bases from J, leaving 11 bases between. This CDR3 comprises 14 residues. The CDR3 DNA is TGCAGCGTTGAAGACAGGGGCTTCTCCGGGGAGCTGTTTTTT. It encodes CSVEDRGFSGELFF.

This chain uses TRBV3-1 (or the pseudogene TRBV3-2) with TRBJ1-6; D unclear. V was pared by 10 bases and J by 10 bases, with 17 bases between. The CDR3 totals 13 residues. The germline gives CDR1 LGHDT, CDR2 YNNKEL (reference sequence). The CDR3, as DNA: TGTGCCACCCACCGGGAAATGGGATCACCCCTCCACTTT. It specifies CATHREMGSPLHF.

V usage is TRBV9 and J usage is TRBJ1-1; possibly TRBD1 for D (5 bases). CDR3 length: 14 amino acids. Trimming took 0 bases from V and 0 from J, leaving 6 bases between them. Germline V gives CDR1 SGDLS, CDR2 YYNGEE. CDR3 DNA sequence: TGTGCCAGCAGCGTAGAACAGGTGAACACTGAAGCTTTCTTT. Encoded protein: CASSVEQVNTEAFF.

The CDR3 spells CASSVALEGEAFF. In DNA, the CDR3 is TGTGCCAGCAGCGTAGCTTTGGAGGGTGAAGCTTTCTTT. The chain joins TRBV9 to TRBJ1-1; no clear D. The CDR3 is 13 residues long. Deletions cut 0 bases from V and 7 bases from J, with 10 bases between. Germline CDR1 and CDR2: SGDLS and YYNGEE.

The CDR3 bases are TGCGCCAGCAGCCCAAGCGGGTCACTGAACACTGAAGCTTTCTTT. Its protein product is CASSPSGSLNTEAFF. The chain is built from TRBV10-2 and TRBJ1-1; D call uncertain. CDR1 is WSHSY, CDR2 SAAADI, per germline. The CDR3 has 15 residues. The V and J ends lost 6 bases and 0 bases respectively, with 14 bases between them.

This clone was counted ten times or more. V is TRBV7-3 and J is TRBJ1-1; 7 positions agree with TRBD1. With 5 bases clipped from V and 1 base from J, the junction kept 1 base outside the gene matches. Germline-derived CDR1 and CDR2 are SGHTA and FQGTGA. The CDR3 is made up of 13 amino acids. The CDR3 spells CASSRDRNTEAFF. The CDR3 DNA is TGTGCCAGCAGCCGGGACAGGAACACTGAAGCTTTCTTT.

The chain has TRBV2 and TRBJ2-2; D ambiguous. This CDR3 region has 12 residues. The germline CDR1 and CDR2 sequences are SNHLY and FYNNEI. V lost 9 bases to trimming and J lost 3 bases, with 8 bases between them. The CDR3 here is CARRIHTGELFF. The CDR3 bases are TGTGCCAGGCGGATCCACACCGGGGAGCTGTTTTTT.

V usage is TRBV3-1 (or the pseudogene TRBV3-2) and J usage is TRBJ2-1, with a tentative D call TRBD1 (6 bases). Trimming took 4 bases from V and 2 from J, leaving 12 bases between them. Germline V lookup: CDR1 LGHDT, CDR2 YNNKEL (reference sequence). The CDR3 is 15 residues long. As DNA, the CDR3 is TGTGCCAGCAGCCCCACAGGACAGCCCTACAATGAGCAGTTCTTC. Translating it yields CASSPTGQPYNEQFF.

The rearrangement links TRBV19 to TRBJ2-2, with TRBD2 as a possible D gene (6 bases). CDR1 LNHDA and CDR2 SQIVND come from the germline V gene (reference sequence). The CDR3 consists of 14 residues. V shed 8 bases and J shed 3 bases, with 13 bases lying between them. The CDR3 DNA is TGTGCCAGTGCCACGGCTAGCGACACCGGGGAGCTGTTTTTT. The encoded protein is CASATASDTGELFF.

The chain couples TRBV30 to TRBJ2-5; 8 bases are a match to TRBD1. The CDR3 length is 14 residues. V lost 3 bases to trimming and J lost 5 bases; unmatched junction nucleotides: 8. CDR1 is GTSNPN and CDR2 is SVGIG in the germline V gene (reference sequence). The CDR3 DNA is TGTGCCTGGAGCCTCCCAGGGGGCACGGAGACCCAGTACTTC. It specifies CAWSLPGGTETQYF.

This clone was seen just once. This chain connects TRBV3-1 (or the pseudogene TRBV3-2) to TRBJ2-5; 9 bases agree with TRBD2. Germline CDR1 LGHDT, CDR2 YNNKEL (reference sequence). This CDR3 has 18 residues. V lost 4 bases and J lost 3; bases outside the gene matches: 15. CDR3 DNA sequence: TGTGCCAGCAGCCCAACTACGCTCTCAGTAGCGGGGGAAGAGACCCAGTACTTC. It yields the protein CASSPTTLSVAGEETQYF.

In DNA, the CDR3 is TGTGCCAGCAGCCAAGGGACCCCGGGACAGGCCCCTTACGAGCAGTACTTC. It specifies CASSQGTPGQAPYEQYF. The chain links TRBV14 to TRBJ2-7; TRBD1 matches at 8 bases. V was clipped by 1 base and J by 4 bases; unmatched bases: 12. CDR3 length: 17 amino acids. Germline CDR1 is SGHDN and CDR2 is FVKESK. Full variable domain (rest looked up from reference TRBV14 and TRBJ2-7): EAGVTQFPSHSVIEKGQTVTLRCDPISGHDNLYWYRRVMGKEIKFLLHFVKESKQDESGMPNNRFLAERTGGTYSTLKVQPAELEDSGVYFCASSQGTPGQAPYEQYFGPGTRLTVT.

This CDR3 reads CASSPGGHYNEQFF. The CDR3 DNA sequence: TGTGCCAGCAGCCCCGGTGGACACTACAATGAGCAGTTCTTC. J is TRBJ2-1 and V is TRBV9, with D possibly being TRBD1 (5 bases). The V gene's germline CDR1 is SGDLS and CDR2 YYNGEE. The CDR3 is made up of 14 amino acids. V lost 4 bases and J 3 bases, leaving 11 bases between the germline ends. Full variable domain (rest looked up from reference TRBV9 and TRBJ2-1): DSGVTQTPKHLITATGQRVTLRCSPRSGDLSVYWYQQSLDQGLQFLIQYYNGEERAKGNILERFSAQQFPDLHSELNLSSLELGDSALYFCASSPGGHYNEQFFGPGTRLTVL.

The chain couples TRBV4-3 to TRBJ1-2; 7 bases map to TRBD1. The CDR3 loop spans 15 amino acids. V shed 1 base and J 2 bases; nucleotides not matched to a gene: 4. Germline-derived CDR1 and CDR2 are LGHNA and YSLEER. CDR3: CASSQARGQNYGYTF. The CDR3 DNA follows: TGCGCCAGCAGCCAAGCTCGGGGACAGAACTATGGCTACACCTTC.

The chain uses TRBV11-3 and TRBJ2-5; 7 bases align to TRBD1. The junction had 5 bases not matched to a gene; V was cut back by 5 bases and J by 2 bases. The CDR3 contains 14 residues. The germline V gene encodes CDR1 SGHNT and CDR2 YENEEA. The CDR3 spells CASSRRDSQETQYF. CDR3 coding DNA: TGTGCCAGCAGCCGCCGGGACAGTCAAGAGACCCAGTACTTC.

This clone has a single count. The chain has TRBV9 and TRBJ2-7; 9 bases are a match to TRBD1. Germline assignment: CDR1 SGDLS and CDR2 YYNGEE. The CDR3 is 15 amino acids. V was clipped by 4 bases and J by 3 bases; unmatched bases: 8. The CDR3 DNA reads as TGTGCCAGCAGCAAACAGGGGGCCTCTTTCTACGAGCAGTACTTC. It encodes CASSKQGASFYEQYF. The whole variable domain, remainder taken from reference TRBV9 and TRBJ2-7, is DSGVTQTPKHLITATGQRVTLRCSPRSGDLSVYWYQQSLDQGLQFLIQYYNGEERAKGNILERFSAQQFPDLHSELNLSSLELGDSALYFCASSKQGASFYEQYFGPGTRLTVT.

Notes on this clone: A read error may produce the germline difference seen at one junction end. The sample contains more than one DNA sequence encoding this CDR3. This chain joins TRBV15 and TRBJ2-5; the D gene could be TRBD1 or TRBD2 (6 bases each). The germline CDR1 and CDR2 sequences are LNHNV and YYDKDF (reference sequence). The length of the CDR3 is 14 residues. DNA of the CDR3: TGTGCCACCAGCCGAGAGGGGGGACAAGAGACCCAGTACTTC. This sequence encodes CATSREGGQETQYF.

The V gene is TRBV5-4, the J gene TRBJ1-4; 10 nucleotides line up with TRBD1. CDR1 SGHNT and CDR2 YYREEE come from the germline V gene (reference sequence). V gave up 1 base and J gave up 4 bases; unmatched junction bases: 4. This CDR3 is 16 amino acids long. For the CDR3, the DNA is TGTGCCAGCAGCTTGTCCCGGGACAGGGGTAATGAAAAACTGTTTTTT. Its protein product is CASSLSRDRGNEKLFF.

The chain's CDR3 is CSVAGLASDTQYF. CDR3 coding DNA: TGCAGCGTTGCCGGGCTAGCTTCCGATACGCAGTATTTT. The rearrangement links TRBV29-1 to TRBJ2-3; weak D call: TRBD2 (5 bases). The V and J ends lost 4 bases and 6 bases respectively, with 14 bases between them. The germline CDR1 and CDR2 sequences are SQVTM and ANQGSEA. This CDR3 has 13 amino acids.

V and J are TRBV11-3 and TRBJ2-3; D not resolved. With 3 bases removed from V and 3 bases from J, the gap between germline ends came to 22 bases. The CDR3 covers 18 residues. Germline V gene sequence: CDR1 SGHNT, CDR2 YENEEA. CDR3 coding DNA: TGTGCCAGCAGCTTTTTGGCGTTGGTCGGGTTTCGGACAGATACGCAGTATTTT. Its translation is CASSFLALVGFRTDTQYF.

The chain couples TRBV7-2 to TRBJ2-5; a weak D match, TRBD1 (7 bases). The CDR3 is 16 residues long. CDR1 and CDR2 from the germline V gene are SGHTA and FQGNSA. Trimming removed 1 base at V and 2 bases at J, with 14 bases between. DNA of the CDR3: TGTGCCAGCAGCTTAGGTTCGGCAGGGGGGCAAGAGACCCAGTACTTC. It yields the protein CASSLGSAGGQETQYF.

J is TRBJ2-5 and V is TRBV6-1, with 9 bases that match TRBD1. Germline loops: CDR1 MNHNS, CDR2 SASEGT. The ends lost 2 bases at V and 5 bases at J; junction bases unmatched: 9. CDR3 length: 16 amino acids. CDR3: CASSENTGGGWETQYF. The CDR3, as DNA: TGTGCCAGCAGTGAAAACACAGGGGGCGGTTGGGAGACCCAGTACTTC.

This chain uses TRBV27 with TRBJ2-7; TRBD1 matches at 7 bases. Germline values: CDR1 MNHEY, CDR2 SMNVEV (reference sequence). V shed 5 bases, J shed 1 base, and the junction held 14 bases outside the gene matches. CDR3 size: 17 residues. CDR3 loop: CASSGRRQGSWSYEQYF. The CDR3 bases are TGTGCCAGCAGTGGCCGTCGACAGGGAAGTTGGTCCTACGAGCAGTACTTC.

The V gene is TRBV5-1, the J gene TRBJ2-7, with 11 bases identical to TRBD1. Per germline, CDR1 SGHRS and CDR2 YFSETQ. J gave up 3 bases and V 2 bases, and 7 bases lay outside the gene matches. The CDR3 contains 16 residues. Here the CDR3 DNA reads TGCGCCAGCAGCTTCGGACAGGGGGCGCAAGTCTACGAGCAGTACTTC. Its protein is CASSFGQGAQVYEQYF.

Of note for this clone: Mismatch with germline at one junction end may stem from a read error. The V gene is TRBV6-2 or TRBV6-3, the J gene TRBJ2-3, with D tentatively TRBD1 (5 bases). The V gene's germline CDR1 is MNHEY and CDR2 SVGEGT. This CDR3 has 14 residues. The CDR3 DNA reads as TGTGCCACCAGTTACCGGACAAGTAGGGATACGCAGTATTTT. It yields the protein CATSYRTSRDTQYF.

CDR3 DNA: TGTGCCAGCAGCGACAGACTAGCTGGGGCCAACGTCCTGACTTTC. It is translated as CASSDRLAGANVLTF. V gene TRBV7-2 combines with J gene TRBJ2-6, with D tentatively TRBD2 (6 bases). Germline V gives CDR1 SGHTA, CDR2 FQGNSA. The CDR3 is 15 amino acids. V lost 5 bases, J lost 2 bases, and 10 bases lay in between.

J is TRBJ1-4 and V is TRBV5-5; no reliable D call. V shed 5 bases and J shed 0 bases, with 20 bases lying between them. Germline V gene lookup returns CDR1 SGHKS and CDR2 YYEKEE (reference sequence). The CDR3 consists of 18 residues. The CDR3 DNA is TGTGCCAGCAGTCAATGGGCCACACCAACTCCAACTAATGAAAAACTGTTTTTT. It yields the protein CASSQWATPTPTNEKLFF.

J is TRBJ2-7 and V is TRBV25-1, with 9 bases aligning to TRBD1. With 3 bases clipped from V and 4 bases from J, the junction kept 7 bases outside the gene matches. CDR1 and CDR2 from the germline V gene are MGHDK and SYGVNS. This CDR3 spans 15 amino acids. CDR3 nucleotides: TGTGCCAGCAGTGACCCGGGACAGGGTACGTACGAGCAGTACTTC. It specifies CASSDPGQGTYEQYF.

V and J are TRBV2 and TRBJ2-5; 8 nucleotides agree with TRBD2. This CDR3 spans 17 amino acids. CDR1 is SNHLY, CDR2 FYNNEI, per germline. V shed 5 bases, J shed 4 bases, and the junction held 15 bases outside the gene matches. In DNA form, the CDR3 reads TGTGCCAGCAGTCCAGGGGTGCGGGAGGCTTGGAGAGAGACCCAGTACTTC. Its translation is CASSPGVREAWRETQYF.

As to this clone: One end of the junction varies from germline; a read error may be responsible. V gene TRBV19 combines with J gene TRBJ1-5, with D possibly being TRBD1 (5 bases). The germline V gene has CDR1 LNHDA and CDR2 SQIVND (reference sequence). This CDR3 has 15 residues. CDR3 loop: CASSNRAGPNQPQHF. CDR3 sequence (DNA): TGTGCCAGTAGTAATCGGGCAGGGCCCAATCAACCCCAGCATTTT. The whole variable domain, filled in from reference TRBV19 and TRBJ1-5, reads DGGITQSPKYLFRKEGQNVTLSCEQNLNHDAMYWYRQDPGQGLRLIYYSQIVNDFQKGDIAEGYSVSREKKESFPLTVTSAQKNPTAFYLCASSNRAGPNQPQHFGDGTRLSIL.